This T cell receptor beta chain came from a study of blood T cell repertoires in COVID-19 (dated by TCRdb to 2020 to 2022). Looking at the study overall: Samples covering the acute and convalescent phases of COVID-19 were provided by collaborators in the United States, Italy and Spain. The sample metadata nearly always contained a de-identified subject ID, COVID-19 status, age in years and sex. The material from the prospective study consisted of cDNA or gDNA derived from T cells, B-cell-depleted T cells, or PBMCs. Where available, HLA class I and class II types were obtained from metadata supplied by the sample provider rather than from assay-based typing. A freely available public database, intended as a resource for researchers studying the immune response to SARS-CoV-2, is where the repertoires were released. Samples were obtained from the ongoing ImmuneRACE study (first 160 participants) and from over a thousand subjects provided by 6 global collaborators. The dataset comprised deeply sampled blood TCRbeta repertoires from subjects exposed to, actively infected with, or recovered from COVID-19. Overall results and qualifications from the work: Clinical and demographic metadata were provided uncurated, with the amount varying by source and participant.

This clone was seen once. The antigen this receptor binds is unknown. No much larger clone exists at a distance of one base, and base qualities are not known. Counted from cysteine to phenylalanine, this CDR3 has 12 amino acids. This entry keeps only the CDR3 DNA: 36 bases, framed from base 1. As encoded in the germline V gene, CDR1 is MNHNS while CDR2 is SASEGT. V drops 2 bases and J drops 4 bases, leaving 5 bases in between. One collaborating source in Seattle enrolled patients during active infection and followed them longitudinally through the course of disease. Whole blood was collected in K2EDTA tubes by collaborating institutions according to the institutions' own protocols. For TCRbeta analysis, collaborators shipped samples in one of three forms: frozen whole blood, isolated PBMCs, or DNA extracted from either of those sample types. TCRbeta CDR3 regions were amplified from genomic DNA by means of the immunoSEQ Assay, a bias-controlled multiplex PCR. Regarding the original processing steps: The number of nucleated cells in each sample was estimated from the amplification of reference gene primers within the assay. To quantify the absolute abundance of each unique TCRbeta CDR3 rearrangement, sequence reads were collapsed and filtered. For each sample, productive Simpson clonality was calculated by taking the square root of Simpson's diversity index across productive rearrangements. Imported from immuneACCESS, the table was reduced by TCRdb to in-frame sequences with V and J called. These copies leave out some clones; in studies compared against another copy, an unresolved V gene accounts for under half, and the cause of the remainder is not known. V, J and clone size derive from that table, while D and trimming were established from the DNA sequence. Present in this sample are roughly 140,000 clones, 70% to 90% of which were seen just once. The ten largest clones take up around 8% of the sample.

The material sequenced was peripheral blood. The TCR originated in a woman aged 55-70 years with COVID-19, enrolled during active disease. The V and J genes are TRBV6-1 and TRBJ1-2; the D gene is unclear. In nucleotide form, the sequence is TGTGCCAGCAGTGAAACTAGCTATGGCTACACCTTC. It specifies CASSETSYGYTF.